The clone carrying this T cell receptor delta chain has more than one count but fewer than ten. Antigen: not known. This sample stems from a study of Vδ1+ human thymocytes. Broader study findings: Bulk data may be misread because of unexpected Vdelta2 sequences. Thymic TRG and TRD repertoires appeared highly polyclonal. Thymic delta-chain repertoires held roughly 20% Vdelta2 sequences and few Vdelta3, despite high sort purity.

Alphabeta T cells were depleted, then CD3+ Vdelta1+ Vdelta2- thymocytes were FACS-sorted. Between roughly 98% and 99.6% of sorted thymocytes were Vdelta1+. Sequences come from RNA converted to cDNA by reverse transcription. CDR3 amplicons came from multiplex PCR with pooled V-gene forward and constant-region reverse primers. TCRdb fed the multiplex PCR reads to CATT. The sample shows over 65,000 delta-chain clones, about 35% of them seen only once. V gave up 6 bases and J gave up 0 bases; unmatched junction bases: 22. Germline V gene sequence: CDR1 TSWWSYY, CDR2 QGS. This CDR3 spans 21 amino acids. Specimen: Vdelta1+ gamma-delta thymocytes from the thymus. Subset noted: FACS-sorted CD3+ TCRalphabeta- TCRVdelta1+ TCRVdelta2- thymocytes. The clonotype originates from a boy under three years old who had congenital heart surgery. The chain is built from TRDV1 and TRDJ1; 10 bases are a match to TRDD3. In nucleotides, the CDR3 is TGTGCTCTTGGAGGGGGATCTTCCCCCTACTGGGGGATGCCGTACACCGATAAACTCATCTTT. Amino acids: CALGGGSSPYWGMPYTDKLIF.